The 19 T cell receptor beta chains below were found in one sample sequenced in a study of Tregs in tolerant kidney transplant recipients. Some clones are missing from TCRdb's copy, which holds only in-frame ones; the method was immunoSEQ multiplex PCR. The sample gives about 94,000 clones, roughly 93% of which show up once; 0.46% is in the top ten. Sample: CD4+ T cells from blood, taken before the transplant. These receptors all stem from a human donor who received a combined kidney and bone marrow transplant.

This clone is a singleton in its sample. This chain links TRBV28 with TRBJ2-5; the match to TRBD2 covers 12 bases. This CDR3 is 15 amino acids long. Germline loops: CDR1 MDHEN, CDR2 SYDVKM. V was clipped by 4 bases and J by 5 bases; unmatched bases: 5. This CDR3 reads CASSSTSGGWETQYF. The CDR3 region has the DNA TGTGCCAGCAGTTCAACTAGCGGGGGGTGGGAGACCCAGTACTTC.

The CDR3 DNA reads as TGTGCCAGCAGCTTACCCAAGCGGGGGCTCTACAATGAGCAGTTCTTC. Protein sequence: CASSLPKRGLYNEQFF. The chain joins TRBV11-2 to TRBJ2-1; 8 bases map to TRBD2. The CDR3 totals 16 residues. The V and J ends lost 2 bases and 3 bases, in that order; junction bases with no gene match: 6. The germline V gene encodes CDR1 SGHAT and CDR2 FQNNGV.

The chain joins TRBV9 to TRBJ1-5; TRBD1 agrees at 9 bases. CDR3 length: 14 amino acids. Germline V gene data show CDR1 as SGDLS and CDR2 as YYNGEE. The J segment lost 6 bases and the V segment lost 4 bases, leaving 5 bases of the junction unmatched. CDR3 DNA: TGTGCCAGCAGCCCGGGACAGGGCGGTCAGCCCCAGCATTTT. This gives the protein CASSPGQGGQPQHF.

V is TRBV11-1 and J is TRBJ2-2; 10 bases map to TRBD2. The CDR3 totals 17 residues. The germline V gene encodes CDR1 SGHAT and CDR2 FQDESV (reference sequence). V shed 4 bases and J 0 bases; nucleotides not matched to a gene: 5. CDR3 sequence: CASSSRLAGPNTGELFF. The CDR3 nucleotides read TGTGCCAGCAGCTCAAGACTAGCGGGCCCGAACACCGGGGAGCTGTTTTTT.

The chain carries TRBV5-1 and TRBJ1-4; 9 bases are a match to TRBD1. Germline V lookup: CDR1 SGHRS, CDR2 YFSETQ. The CDR3 is made up of 14 amino acids. Unmatched junction bases numbered 6, after V lost 4 bases and J lost 8 bases. The DNA for the CDR3 is TGCGCCAGCAGCCCGGGGGACAGGGACGAAAAACTGTTTTTT. It yields the protein CASSPGDRDEKLFF.

The rearrangement links TRBV11-1 to TRBJ1-3; no reliable D call. V was pared by 3 bases and J by 0 bases, with 9 bases between. This CDR3 contains 15 residues. Germline-derived CDR1 and CDR2 are SGHAT and FQDESV (reference sequence). The CDR3, as DNA: TGTGCCAGCAGCTTTTCACAGAACTCTGGAAACACCATATATTTT. It translates to CASSFSQNSGNTIYF.

The chain links TRBV30 to TRBJ1-5, with D possibly TRBD1 on 5 matching bases. V gave up 1 base and J gave up 4 bases, with 11 bases separating them. Germline V lookup: CDR1 GTSNPN, CDR2 SVGIG (reference sequence). The length of the CDR3 is 14 residues. The CDR3 loop reads CAWSGDRGNQPQHF. DNA of the CDR3: TGTGCCTGGAGTGGCGATAGGGGTAATCAGCCCCAGCATTTT.

The CDR3: CASSTAPGGKLFF. The CDR3 nucleotides are TGTGCCAGTAGTACCGCCCCGGGAGGAAAACTGTTTTTT. V and J are TRBV19 and TRBJ1-4, with unresolved D. This CDR3 region has 13 residues. Trimming shortened V by 4 bases and J by 10 bases, and 13 bases separated the two germline ends. CDR1 and CDR2 from the germline V gene are LNHDA and SQIVND (reference sequence).

The chain carries TRBV7-3 and TRBJ2-1, with TRBD1 as a possible D gene (6 bases). There are 13 residues in the CDR3. From germline, CDR1 is SGHTA and CDR2 FQGTGA. V was pared by 5 bases and J by 9 bases, with 14 bases between. The chain's CDR3 is CASSKGGRSEQFF. DNA for the CDR3: TGTGCCAGCAGCAAAGGGGGAAGGAGTGAGCAGTTCTTC.

V is TRBV19 and J is TRBJ2-7, with a weak D call TRBD1 (6 bases). This CDR3 spans 12 amino acids. Germline V gene lookup returns CDR1 LNHDA and CDR2 SQIVND (reference sequence). Trimming took 6 bases from V and 5 from J, leaving 11 bases between them. DNA for the CDR3: TGTGCCAGTAGCCCACAGGGCCACGAGCAGTACTTC. This translates into CASSPQGHEQYF.

The chain joins TRBV4-3 to TRBJ1-5; D is unclear. CDR3 length equals 14 residues. Germline V gives CDR1 LGHNA, CDR2 YSLEER. V was shortened by 0 bases and J by 0 bases, with 3 bases between the two germline ends. As DNA, the CDR3 is TGCGCCAGCAGCCAAGACTATAGCAATCAGCCCCAGCATTTT. Protein product: CASSQDYSNQPQHF.

This chain connects TRBV28 to TRBJ1-2; D is perhaps TRBD1 (6 bases). The CDR3 totals 13 residues. V lost 4 bases and J lost 7, with 13 bases in between. Germline V gene data show CDR1 as MDHEN and CDR2 as SYDVKM. Here the CDR3 reads CASSWNRESGYTF. CDR3 sequence (DNA): TGTGCCAGCAGTTGGAACAGGGAGTCTGGCTACACCTTC.

The rearrangement uses TRBV29-1 and TRBJ1-3; D is perhaps TRBD1 (6 bases). Deletions cut 6 bases from V and 0 bases from J, with 12 bases between. The CDR3 contains 14 residues. Germline CDR1 is SQVTM and CDR2 is ANQGSEA. The CDR3 loop reads CSVGGQTSGNTIYF. CDR3 nucleotides: TGCAGCGTAGGAGGACAGACCTCTGGAAACACCATATATTTT.

The chain uses TRBV23-1 and TRBJ2-5; TRBD2 matches 7 bases. TRBV23-1 is noted as an ORF with a role that remains uncertain. CDR3 length equals 21 residues. V lost 4 bases, J lost 1 base, and 24 bases stayed unmatched. The DNA for the CDR3 is TGCGCCAGCAGTCCCCCGAGGGTGGGAGGGGTGTGTCTAGCGGTCCAAGAGACCCAGTACTTC. Residues: CASSPPRVGGVCLAVQETQYF.

Concerning this clone: This sample includes further DNA sequences coding for the same CDR3. This chain uses TRBV19 with TRBJ1-2, with 8 bases aligning to TRBD1. The CDR3 sequence is 13 residues long. V lost 6 bases and J lost 3; bases outside the gene matches: 3. Per germline, CDR1 LNHDA and CDR2 SQIVND (reference sequence). CDR3 sequence reads: CASSTTGDYGYTF. Here the CDR3 DNA reads TGTGCCAGTAGCACGACAGGGGACTATGGCTACACCTTC.

The chain has TRBV7-2 and TRBJ1-2; 12 bases are a match to TRBD1. There are 16 residues in the CDR3. V trimming: 3 bases; J trimming: 5 bases; junction bases outside the gene matches: 7. The germline gives CDR1 SGHTA, CDR2 FQGNSA. The DNA of the CDR3 is TGTGCCAGCAGCTTCTCCGGGACAGGGGGCAGGTATGGCTACACCTTC. Translation gives CASSFSGTGGRYGYTF.

The chain is built from TRBV5-1 and TRBJ1-2, with TRBD1 matching 7 bases. This CDR3 spans 13 amino acids. Germline values: CDR1 SGHRS, CDR2 YFSETQ. V trimming: 5 bases; J trimming: 6 bases; junction bases outside the gene matches: 7. This CDR3 reads CASRDREVDGYTF. The CDR3 bases are TGCGCCAGCAGAGACAGGGAGGTGGATGGCTACACCTTC.

This clone has only one observation. CDR3 residues: CASSLSGTGVFGGYTF. The CDR3 DNA follows: TGTGCCAGCAGCTTAAGCGGGACAGGGGTTTTTGGTGGCTACACCTTC. This sequence joins TRBV7-3 and TRBJ1-2; 10 bases agree with TRBD1. CDR3 length: 16 residues. Germline V gene data show CDR1 as SGHTA and CDR2 as FQGTGA. The V and J ends lost 1 base and 7 bases, in that order; junction bases with no gene match: 9.

The chain is built from TRBV2 and TRBJ1-6; TRBD1 matches 7 bases. CDR3 size: 18 residues. Germline lookup yields CDR1 SNHLY and CDR2 FYNNEI. V shed 9 bases and J 0 bases; nucleotides not matched to a gene: 14. The CDR3 reads CARQQGQSSSSYNSPLHF. The CDR3, as DNA: TGTGCCAGGCAGCAGGGACAGAGCTCGAGCTCCTATAATTCACCCCTCCACTTT.